The 22 T cell receptor beta chains given below trace back to one sample, sequenced in a study of radiotherapy plus CTLA-4 blockade in lung cancer. Sequenced by immunoSEQ multiplex PCR; TCRdb stores in-frame clones only, minus some. The sample lists 80,000 to 95,000 clones, roughly 85% occurring once. The sequencing used peripheral blood, collected from a patient treated with radiotherapy plus ipilimumab. The receptors originated from a human donor with non-small cell lung cancer that progressed on radiotherapy plus ipilimumab.

This clone was observed once. This chain uses TRBV6-1 with TRBJ1-2; D is undetermined. V lost 2 bases, J lost 9 bases, and 13 bases lay in between. The CDR3 length is 13 residues. CDR1 and CDR2 from the germline V gene are MNHNS and SASEGT. Here the CDR3 DNA reads TGTGCCAGCAGTGAACGCGGAGAGACCCGCTACACCTTC. This encodes CASSERGETRYTF.

This chain connects TRBV7-8 to TRBJ1-3; D is undetermined. Germline V CDR1 and CDR2: SGHVS, FQNEAQ. The CDR3 loop spans 16 amino acids. Trimming took off 0 bases at V and 0 bases at J, with 9 bases between the two ends. The CDR3 DNA sequence: TGTGCCAGCAGCTTAGCGCCGCTGAACTCTGGAAACACCATATATTTT. The encoded protein is CASSLAPLNSGNTIYF.

The CDR3 spells CASTETGVGEQFF. As DNA, the CDR3 is TGTGCCAGCACTGAGACAGGGGTTGGTGAGCAGTTCTTC. This chain joins TRBV6-1 and TRBJ2-1, with 8 positions matching TRBD1. V lost 7 bases to trimming and J lost 9 bases; unmatched junction nucleotides: 8. Germline lookup yields CDR1 MNHNS and CDR2 SASEGT. The CDR3 is 13 amino acids.

In its sample, this clone was seen a few times. V usage is TRBV30 and J usage is TRBJ2-3; possibly TRBD2 for D (6 bases). The germline gives CDR1 GTSNPN, CDR2 SVGIG (reference sequence). The V and J ends lost 7 bases and 2 bases respectively, with 19 bases between them. This CDR3 region has 15 residues. The CDR3 sequence: CAYLRDSQYTDTQYF. The CDR3, as DNA: TGTGCCTACCTCCGGGACTCTCAGTACACAGATACGCAGTATTTT.

The V gene is TRBV9, the J gene TRBJ2-5; no clear D gene. This CDR3 is 12 amino acids long. Trimming removed 3 bases at V and 2 bases at J, with 5 bases between. Germline values: CDR1 SGDLS, CDR2 YYNGEE. The CDR3 reads CASSASQETQYF. CDR3 in DNA: TGTGCCAGCAGCGCCTCACAAGAGACCCAGTACTTC. The full variable domain, with the rest looked up from reference TRBV9 and TRBJ2-5, is DSGVTQTPKHLITATGQRVTLRCSPRSGDLSVYWYQQSLDQGLQFLIQYYNGEERAKGNILERFSAQQFPDLHSELNLSSLELGDSALYFCASSASQETQYFGPGTRLLVL.

This clone has only a few counts. The chain recombines TRBV5-1 with TRBJ2-3; D remains unclear. The CDR3 covers 16 residues. The germline gives CDR1 SGHRS, CDR2 YFSETQ. V dropped 0 bases and J dropped 0 bases, with 11 bases sitting between them. The chain's CDR3 is CASSLEGRTSTDTQYF. CDR3 DNA sequence: TGCGCCAGCAGCTTGGAGGGCAGAACTAGCACAGATACGCAGTATTTT.

This sequence joins TRBV28 and TRBJ1-2, with 12 bases fitting TRBD1. CDR1 is MDHEN, CDR2 SYDVKM, per germline. V trimming: 6 bases; J trimming: 8 bases; junction bases outside the gene matches: 10. The CDR3 runs to 15 residues. CDR3 region: CASSPGTGGKGGYTF. For the CDR3, the DNA is TGTGCCAGCAGCCCCGGGACAGGGGGCAAGGGGGGCTACACCTTC.

The J gene is TRBJ1-1, the V gene TRBV19, with D perhaps matching TRBD1 (6 bases). The CDR3 contains 16 residues. From germline, CDR1 is LNHDA and CDR2 SQIVND (reference sequence). V was clipped by 4 bases and J by 2 bases, with 17 bases between them. In nucleotides, the CDR3 is TGTGCCAGTAGTAGGGGAGACAGGCCCGTTAACACTGAAGCTTTCTTT. Translation: CASSRGDRPVNTEAFF.

DNA for the CDR3: TGTGCCAGCAGCTTTGCAGGGGGCCTGCAGCCCCAGCATTTT. Its translation is CASSFAGGLQPQHF. V gene TRBV28 combines with J gene TRBJ1-5; 8 bases match TRBD1. After removal of 6 bases from V and 7 bases from J, the junction contained 8 bases not matched to a gene. The CDR3 runs 14 residues. The germline V gene encodes CDR1 MDHEN and CDR2 SYDVKM.

The chain is built from TRBV6-1 and TRBJ2-4; weak D call: TRBD2 (6 bases). V was pared by 2 bases and J by 1 base, with 12 bases between. The V gene's germline CDR1 is MNHNS and CDR2 SASEGT. This CDR3 has 16 residues. The CDR3 DNA reads as TGTGCCAGCAGTGAACCTCGGGGGATGGCCAAAAACATTCAGTACTTC. The encoded protein is CASSEPRGMAKNIQYF.

V usage is TRBV28 and J usage is TRBJ2-7; 7 positions match TRBD2. Germline CDR1 reads MDHEN; CDR2 reads SYDVKM. The V gene end was trimmed by 6 bases and the J gene end by 2 bases; junction bases not matched to a gene: 7. The CDR3 runs to 14 residues. This CDR3 reads CASRQGLTTYEQYF. The DNA for the CDR3 is TGTGCCAGCAGGCAGGGACTAACTACCTACGAGCAGTACTTC. Supplemented by reference TRBV28 and TRBJ2-7, the full variable domain reads DVKVTQSSRYLVKRTGEKVFLECVQDMDHENMFWYRQDPGLGLRLIYFSYDVKMKEKGDIPEGYSVSREKKERFSLILESASTNQTSMYLCASRQGLTTYEQYFGPGTRLTVT.

V usage is TRBV28 and J usage is TRBJ1-1, with TRBD1 matching over 8 bases. The CDR3 contains 13 residues. The germline V gene has CDR1 MDHEN and CDR2 SYDVKM. V lost 10 bases to trimming and J lost 0 bases; unmatched junction nucleotides: 4. CDR3 bases: TGTGCCACCAAGACAGGGGTGAACACTGAAGCTTTCTTT. Protein: CATKTGVNTEAFF.

This rearrangement joins TRBV6-1 to TRBJ1-1; 9 bases map to TRBD1. J gave up 4 bases and V 8 bases, and 5 bases lay outside the gene matches. The CDR3 sequence is 13 residues long. Germline V gene lookup returns CDR1 MNHNS and CDR2 SASEGT. Here the CDR3 reads CASPRQGGTEAFF. For the CDR3, the DNA is TGTGCCAGCCCCCGACAGGGGGGCACTGAAGCTTTCTTT.

The chain combines TRBV28 with TRBJ1-5; possibly TRBD1 for D (5 bases). Trimming stripped 7 bases from V and 0 bases from J, with 13 bases between. Germline CDR1 and CDR2: MDHEN and SYDVKM. The CDR3 has 15 residues. Here the CDR3 DNA reads TGTGCCAGCACCCGGGGCCTTTATAGCAATCAGCCCCAGCATTTT. Translated, it gives CASTRGLYSNQPQHF. Full variable domain (outside the CDR3, taken from reference TRBV28 and TRBJ1-5): DVKVTQSSRYLVKRTGEKVFLECVQDMDHENMFWYRQDPGLGLRLIYFSYDVKMKEKGDIPEGYSVSREKKERFSLILESASTNQTSMYLCASTRGLYSNQPQHFGDGTRLSIL.

This clone has just a few counts. This chain joins TRBV7-2 and TRBJ2-1; 8 bases map to TRBD2. V was clipped by 5 bases and J by 9 bases; unmatched bases: 12. The CDR3 has 15 residues. Germline-derived CDR1 and CDR2 are SGHTA and FQGNSA. The CDR3, as DNA: TGTGCCAGCAGCGTTGCGGGAGGTCGTCACGGTGAGCAGTTCTTC. Translation: CASSVAGGRHGEQFF.

The CDR3 DNA is TGTGCCAGCAGCTTAGAGTGGGCGGGTCCCCCCTCTCGAGACTACGAGCAGTACTTC. Translation gives CASSLEWAGPPSRDYEQYF. The J gene is TRBJ2-7, the V gene TRBV7-2; possibly TRBD2 for D (5 bases). Trimming left V 1 base short and J 3 bases short, with 25 bases between. This CDR3 has 19 amino acids. In germline, CDR1 is SGHTA, CDR2 FQGNSA.

V usage is TRBV9 and J usage is TRBJ1-1; D gene ambiguous. V shed 3 bases and J shed 4 bases, with 13 bases lying between them. Germline CDR1 SGDLS, CDR2 YYNGEE. This CDR3 has 14 residues. This CDR3 is CASSDLGRATEAFF. In nucleotides, the CDR3 is TGTGCCAGCAGCGATCTGGGGAGGGCCACTGAAGCTTTCTTT.

V usage is TRBV5-5 and J usage is TRBJ2-7, with D perhaps given as TRBD1 or TRBD2 (5 bases each). This CDR3 has 15 residues. Trimming cost V 0 bases and J 4 bases, with 14 bases left between them. Germline CDR1 is SGHKS and CDR2 is YYEKEE (reference sequence). The CDR3 DNA sequence: TGTGCCAGCAGCTTGGTGTTTGGGGGTCAGTACGAGCAGTACTTC. Protein sequence: CASSLVFGGQYEQYF.

This clone was seen a few times. The chain has TRBV27 and TRBJ1-1; 11 bases line up with TRBD1. After removal of 3 bases from V and 1 base from J, the junction contained 10 bases not matched to a gene. From germline, CDR1 is MNHEY and CDR2 SMNVEV (reference sequence). This CDR3 is built from 18 residues. CDR3 in amino acids: CASSFSVDRGLSNTEAFF. The CDR3 bases are TGTGCCAGCAGTTTTTCTGTGGACAGGGGGCTTTCGAACACTGAAGCTTTCTTT.

The J gene is TRBJ2-7, the V gene TRBV19, with TRBD2 matching 7 bases. Unmatched junction bases numbered 8, after V lost 1 base and J lost 5 bases. There are 15 residues in the CDR3. In germline, CDR1 is LNHDA, CDR2 SQIVND (reference sequence). The CDR3 DNA reads as TGTGCCAGTAGTATAGCCGAGGGAGCGGGGCACGAGCAGTACTTC. Amino acid sequence: CASSIAEGAGHEQYF.

This chain uses TRBV7-2 with TRBJ2-7; D is undetermined. V lost 5 bases to trimming and J lost 6 bases, with 8 bases between them. This CDR3 is built from 11 residues. The V gene's germline CDR1 is SGHTA and CDR2 FQGNSA. The chain's CDR3 is CASSVDLEQYF. CDR3 bases: TGTGCCAGCAGCGTAGACCTCGAGCAGTACTTC.

With respect to this clone: Within the sample, other DNA sequences also encode this same CDR3. The chain couples TRBV5-1 to TRBJ1-2; tentative D call: TRBD1 (5 bases). The CDR3 is 14 residues long. V shed 0 bases and J shed 4 bases, with 10 bases lying between them. From germline, CDR1 is SGHRS and CDR2 YFSETQ. The chain's CDR3 is CASSLGQGGYGYTF. The CDR3 DNA sequence: TGCGCCAGCAGCTTGGGTCAGGGAGGCTATGGCTACACCTTC.